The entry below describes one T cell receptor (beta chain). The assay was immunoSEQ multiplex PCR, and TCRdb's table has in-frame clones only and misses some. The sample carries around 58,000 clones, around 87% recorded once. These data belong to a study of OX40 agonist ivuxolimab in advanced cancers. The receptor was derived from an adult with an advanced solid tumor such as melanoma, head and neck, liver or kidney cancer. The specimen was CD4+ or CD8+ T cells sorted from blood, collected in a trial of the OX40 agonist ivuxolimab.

CDR3 nucleotides: TGTGCCAGCAGTTACCGCGTAGAAAACAACGAGCAGTACTTC. This codes for CASSYRVENNEQYF. The chain has TRBV6-5 and TRBJ2-7; unclear D gene. This CDR3 region has 14 residues. The V gene lost 2 bases and the J gene lost 5 bases, with 13 bases spanning the gap. In germline, CDR1 is MNHEY, CDR2 SVGAGI.